This entry describes one T cell receptor (beta chain). Its antigen is still unknown. The data derive from a study of T cell responses to AZD1222 COVID-19 vaccine. General study results and limits: With two AZD1222 doses given, Spike-specific TCR breadth and depth both rose.

Method: immunoSEQ multiplex PCR; TCRdb's copy keeps in-frame clones and lacks some. The sample gives 120,000 to 150,000 clones, 88% of which show up once; approximately 3% is in the top ten. CDR3 length: 15 residues. Trimming removed 4 bases from V and 6 bases from J; junction bases left unmatched: 5. The germline CDR1 and CDR2 sequences are KGHSH and LQKENI. Pooled samples include second doses given at about 4 or 12 weeks. This TCR was recovered from an adult who received the AZD1222 COVID-19 vaccine. This material consisted of peripheral blood, taken 28 days after the second AZD1222 dose. The V and J genes are TRBV18 and TRBJ2-2; 10 nucleotides agree with TRBD1. In nucleotides, the CDR3 is TGTGCCAGCTCACTCGGACAGGGGGTCGCCGGGGAGCTGTTTTTT. It translates to CASSLGQGVAGELFF.